The sample holds a few counts of the clone carrying this TCR beta chain. Germline loops: CDR1 MNHEY, CDR2 SVGAGI. The CDR3 length is 15 residues. After removal of 7 bases from V and 4 bases from J, the junction contained 8 bases not matched to a gene. Unique molecular identifiers were incorporated into the prepared TCRbeta library. From the PCR reads, TCRdb called clonotypes with MiXCR, one entry per CDR3 protein. The sample lists approximately 390,000 distinct CDR3 sequences; roughly 11% were seen once. The sample is drawn from a study of T-cell reconstitution after alpha-beta-depleted transplantation in children.

The J gene is TRBJ2-3, the V gene TRBV6-5; 10 nucleotides align to TRBD1. Sample: PBMCs from the stem cell graft donor, taken from the stem cell graft. This TCR came from a human donor who donated a stem cell graft to a child with acute myeloid leukemia. DNA of the CDR3: TGTGCCAGCATTAGGGGACAGGGGTACGCAGATACGCAGTATTTT. It yields the protein CASIRGQGYADTQYF.